This TCR beta chain stems from a study of Graves' ophthalmopathy and Graves' hyperthyroidism. Details on this clonotype: At one of its ends the junction is not consistent with the germline gene, which may arise from a read error.

Scientists amplified the TCR beta CDR3 regions from RNA transcripts. An opening RT-PCR round employed HTBI primers and preceded a second-round multiplex PCR. In TCRdb, the multiplex PCR reads were re-called with MiXCR into one record per CDR3 protein. The table records around 1.1 million distinct CDR3 sequences, less than 45% of them present only once. CDR1 is DFQATT, CDR2 SNEGSKA, per germline (reference sequence). This CDR3 comprises 11 residues. This chain joins TRBV20-1 and TRBJ2-2; unclear D gene. This TCR was recovered from an adult man with Graves' hyperthyroidism. Specimen: peripheral blood or thyroid tissue (not recorded which). In nucleotides, the CDR3 is TGCAGTGCTAGAGTGTACAATGAGCAGTTTTTT. This gives the protein CSARVYNEQFF.